These 28 T cell receptor beta chains were all obtained from the same sample, sequenced in a study of beta chain features in type 1 diabetes. Every bit of the isolated RNA underwent reverse transcription, so sequencing read expressed TCRB transcripts. Using immunoSEQ multiplex PCR, the repertoire was profiled, and TCRdb retains in-frame clones only, with some absent. The data show about 230,000 clones, about 9.3% seen once. Sample: naive CD4+ T cells from blood. Source of these receptors: a woman younger than 30 in good health.

This clone was observed a few times. The V and J genes are TRBV5-6 and TRBJ2-4, with TRBD1 matching over 7 bases. This CDR3 region has 16 residues. The ends lost 4 bases at V and 0 bases at J; junction bases unmatched: 7. Germline lookup yields CDR1 SGHDT and CDR2 YYEEEE. CDR3 in amino acids: CASSPRDSLAKNIQYF. The CDR3 bases are TGTGCCAGCAGCCCCCGGGACAGTTTAGCCAAAAACATTCAGTACTTC.

A remark on this clone: The sample has other DNA sequences that encode this CDR3 too. V usage is TRBV6-5 and J usage is TRBJ1-1, with a possible D match to TRBD1 (5 bases). The V gene lost 0 bases and the J gene lost 4 bases, with 12 bases spanning the gap. This CDR3 comprises 15 residues. Germline lookup yields CDR1 MNHEY and CDR2 SVGAGI. The DNA for the CDR3 is TGTGCCAGCAGTTACTCGTCGGGGAGGGGCACTGAAGCTTTCTTT. Its protein is CASSYSSGRGTEAFF.

The genes are TRBV30 and TRBJ2-1, with unresolved D. Germline V lookup: CDR1 GTSNPN, CDR2 SVGIG (reference sequence). The CDR3 covers 13 residues. V was pared by 0 bases and J by 9 bases, with 12 bases between. In DNA, the CDR3 is TGTGCCTGGAGTGTACGAGCTTCTCTTGAGCAGTTCTTC. Translating gives CAWSVRASLEQFF.

This clone was found a few times. The chain carries TRBV5-4 and TRBJ1-2; tentatively, D is TRBD1 (5 bases). The CDR3 covers 15 residues. Trimming removed 4 bases at V and 8 bases at J, with 21 bases between. CDR1 SGHNT and CDR2 YYREEE come from the germline V gene (reference sequence). CDR3 sequence (DNA): TGTGCCAGCAGCCAAGATTGGACACTCATCGAAGGCTACACCTTC. Its translation: CASSQDWTLIEGYTF.

The chain joins TRBV6-5 to TRBJ1-1; D not certain. Germline CDR1 reads MNHEY; CDR2 reads SVGAGI. V lost 3 bases to trimming and J lost 0 bases, with 5 bases between them. The CDR3 runs 13 residues. CDR3: CASSYFMNTEAFF. The CDR3 DNA sequence: TGTGCCAGCAGTTATTTCATGAACACTGAAGCTTTCTTT.

In its sample, this clone was seen a few times. V is TRBV6-5 and J is TRBJ2-7, with D possibly being TRBD2 (5 bases). V gave up 5 bases and J gave up 5 bases, with 13 bases separating them. Germline V gene sequence: CDR1 MNHEY, CDR2 SVGAGI. The CDR3 covers 13 residues. This CDR3 reads CASSPLGRDEQYF. The DNA for the CDR3 is TGTGCCAGCAGTCCACTAGGAAGGGACGAGCAGTACTTC.

This clone was seen more than once but under ten times. The V and J genes are TRBV29-1 and TRBJ1-2; no reliable D call. V gave up 4 bases and J gave up 4 bases, with 13 bases separating them. The CDR3 is 13 residues long. Germline CDR1 SQVTM, CDR2 ANQGSEA. As DNA, the CDR3 is TGCAGCGTTGTTGGGCACCCAGGCTATGGCTACACCTTC. Its translation: CSVVGHPGYGYTF.

The table lists this clone with a few counts. One end of the junction does not line up with germline, which may come from a read error. This sequence joins TRBV27 and TRBJ1-2; 9 positions agree with TRBD1. CDR3 length: 12 amino acids. CDR1 and CDR2 (germline): MNHEY, SMNVEV (reference sequence). This CDR3 is CASSTLGQGLIF. Written as DNA, the CDR3 is TGTGCCAGCAGTACACTGGGACAGGGACTAATATTC.

This clone has a handful of counts. This chain uses TRBV4-1 with TRBJ1-1; D not certain. Per germline, CDR1 MGHRA and CDR2 YSYEKL. The CDR3 is made up of 11 amino acids. Trimming took 3 bases from V and 8 from J, leaving 7 bases between them. The CDR3 DNA is TGCGCCAGCAGCCACTACAGAGAAGCTTTCTTT. Its protein is CASSHYREAFF.

The chain uses TRBV6-5 and TRBJ1-5, with D perhaps matching TRBD1 (6 bases). The CDR3 totals 14 residues. Looked up from germline, CDR1 is MNHEY and CDR2 is SVGAGI. The germline V and J ends were trimmed by 5 bases and 3 bases, with 11 bases remaining between them. Here the CDR3 DNA reads TGTGCCAGCAGTAAGCAGGGGAACAATCAGCCCCAGCATTTT. Its protein is CASSKQGNNQPQHF.

Concerning this clone: The same CDR3 also results from other DNA sequences found in this sample. The chain employs TRBV6-5 and TRBJ1-2; 7 nucleotides line up with TRBD1. The CDR3 length is 13 residues. The V segment lost 4 bases and the J segment 4 bases; nucleotides outside the gene matches: 3. The V gene's germline CDR1 is MNHEY and CDR2 SVGAGI. This CDR3 reads CASSLRQGYGYTF. CDR3 DNA sequence: TGTGCCAGCAGTTTAAGACAGGGCTATGGCTACACCTTC.

This clone came up a few times. This chain links TRBV2 with TRBJ2-7; D may be TRBD2 (6 bases). V lost 5 bases and J 2 bases, leaving 16 bases between the germline ends. CDR3 size: 15 residues. The V gene's germline CDR1 is SNHLY and CDR2 FYNNEI. CDR3 bases: TGTGCCAGCAGTCGGGACTTCTTAGTCGCCTACGAGCAGTACTTC. The encoded protein is CASSRDFLVAYEQYF.

The table lists this clone with a few counts. V usage is TRBV18 and J usage is TRBJ2-5, with 9 bases matching TRBD2. This CDR3 has 16 residues. The germline V gene encodes CDR1 KGHSH and CDR2 LQKENI. Trimming removed 0 bases from V and 3 bases from J; junction bases left unmatched: 5. The CDR3 here is CASSPPWGTSKETQYF. In DNA, the CDR3 is TGTGCCAGCTCACCACCATGGGGGACTAGCAAAGAGACCCAGTACTTC. Complete variable domain (other parts from reference TRBV18 and TRBJ2-5): NAGVMQNPRHLVRRRGQEARLRCSPMKGHSHVYWYRQLPEEGLKFMVYLQKENIIDESGMPKERFSAEFPKEGPSILRIQQVVRGDSAAYFCASSPPWGTSKETQYFGPGTRLLVL.

V usage is TRBV7-9 and J usage is TRBJ1-1; TRBD1 might be the D (6 bases). The germline V and J ends were trimmed by 5 bases and 4 bases, with 11 bases remaining between them. The CDR3 has 13 amino acids. Germline CDR1 reads SEHNR; CDR2 reads FQNEAQ (reference sequence). The CDR3 region is CASSPQGGTEAFF. CDR3 DNA: TGTGCCAGCAGCCCCCAAGGGGGCACTGAAGCTTTCTTT.

The chain joins TRBV19 to TRBJ1-5; D unclear. The CDR3 extends over 13 amino acids. Per germline, CDR1 LNHDA and CDR2 SQIVND (reference sequence). V lost 6 bases, J lost 1 base, and 7 bases lay in between. CDR3 DNA sequence: TGTGCCAGTAGGGAGGAAAGCAATCAGCCCCAGCATTTT. Amino acids: CASREESNQPQHF.

This sequence joins TRBV5-4 and TRBJ1-1, with 11 bases aligning to TRBD1. Germline loops: CDR1 SGHNT, CDR2 YYREEE (reference sequence). The ends lost 3 bases at V and 4 bases at J; junction bases unmatched: 5. The CDR3 runs to 15 residues. The CDR3 region is CASSSPGTGGTEAFF. In nucleotides, the CDR3 is TGTGCCAGCAGCTCCCCCGGGACAGGGGGCACTGAAGCTTTCTTT.

The V call is TRBV6-5, the J call TRBJ2-1; TRBD2 aligns across 7 bases. This CDR3 region has 16 residues. V shed 2 bases, J shed 8 bases, and the junction held 12 bases outside the gene matches. Per the germline V gene, CDR1 is MNHEY and CDR2 is SVGAGI. The CDR3 loop reads CASSYRGGGSSYEQFF. The CDR3 nucleotides are TGTGCCAGCAGTTACCGCGGCGGCGGGAGTTCGTATGAGCAGTTCTTC.

V and J are TRBV5-1 and TRBJ2-2; no clear D gene. Germline loops: CDR1 SGHRS, CDR2 YFSETQ. The CDR3 totals 11 residues. The germline V and J ends were trimmed by 2 bases and 6 bases, with 2 bases remaining between them. CDR3 nucleotide sequence: TGCGCCAGCAGCTTCGCCGGGGAGCTGTTTTTT. It is translated as CASSFAGELFF. The variable domain in full, with the rest retrieved from reference TRBV5-1 and TRBJ2-2, is KAGVTQTPRYLIKTRGQQVTLSCSPISGHRSVSWYQQTPGQGLQFLFEYFSETQRNKGNFPGRFSGRQFSNSRSEMNVSTLELGDSALYLCASSFAGELFFGEGSRLTVL.

The gene calls are TRBV10-3 and TRBJ2-7; 11 bases are a match to TRBD1. This CDR3 spans 13 amino acids. Germline V CDR1 and CDR2: ENHRY, SYGVKD. V lost 7 bases and J lost 6; bases outside the gene matches: 5. The CDR3 protein is CAITGTGGSEQYF. In DNA, the CDR3 is TGTGCCATCACCGGGACAGGGGGATCCGAGCAGTACTTC.

This clone was counted a few times. The DNA for the CDR3 is TGTGCCAGCAGCTTGTACAGGGGGCGGATAGGAGAGACCCAGTACTTC. Translating gives CASSLYRGRIGETQYF. The chain combines TRBV5-6 with TRBJ2-5, with 9 bases identical to TRBD1. CDR3 length equals 16 residues. Per germline, CDR1 SGHDT and CDR2 YYEEEE. J lost 4 bases, V lost 1 base, and 8 bases had no gene match.

V usage is TRBV6-1 and J usage is TRBJ1-5; D gene unclear. Germline values: CDR1 MNHNS, CDR2 SASEGT. Trimming pared 4 bases from V and 4 bases from J, leaving 8 bases between. The CDR3 spans 13 residues. The CDR3 spells CASSVEINQPQHF. CDR3 in DNA: TGTGCCAGCAGTGTAGAGATTAATCAGCCCCAGCATTTT.

The chain has TRBV5-6 and TRBJ2-5; possibly TRBD2 for D (6 bases). With 4 bases removed from V and 4 bases from J, the gap between germline ends came to 14 bases. CDR3 length: 14 amino acids. The germline CDR1 and CDR2 sequences are SGHDT and YYEEEE. CDR3 DNA: TGTGCCAGCAGCCTGCCGGTCGGGAGAGAGACCCAGTACTTC. Residues: CASSLPVGRETQYF.

This sequence joins TRBV25-1 and TRBJ1-1; D is unclear. The CDR3 is 13 amino acids. The germline V gene has CDR1 MGHDK and CDR2 SYGVNS. V shed 8 bases and J shed 1 base, with 11 bases lying between them. CDR3 DNA sequence: TGTGCCAGCGGCCGTTCCGAGAACACTGAAGCTTTCTTT. This codes for CASGRSENTEAFF. The complete variable domain, with remaining parts taken from reference TRBV25-1 and TRBJ1-1, reads EADIYQTPRYLVIGTGKKITLECSQTMGHDKMYWYQQDPGMELHLIHYSYGVNSTEKGDLSSESTVSRIRTEHFPLTLESARPSHTSQYLCASGRSENTEAFFGQGTRLTVV.

The CDR3, as DNA: TGCGCCAGCAGCCGGGACAGGGACTCCTACGAGCAGTACTTC. This sequence encodes CASSRDRDSYEQYF. The chain recombines TRBV5-1 with TRBJ2-5; TRBD1 matches 9 bases. Gene TRBJ2-7 matches the end of the DNA better, so the J call may be wrong. The V gene's germline CDR1 is SGHRS and CDR2 YFSETQ. CDR3 length equals 14 residues.

The genes are TRBV18 and TRBJ1-5; D ambiguous. The CDR3 has 14 residues. Germline loops: CDR1 KGHSH, CDR2 LQKENI. V was pared by 2 bases and J by 4 bases, with 9 bases between. CDR3 sequence: CASSPATGNQPQHF. The CDR3 DNA reads as TGTGCCAGCTCACCAGCGACGGGAAATCAGCCCCAGCATTTT.

This clone has a handful of counts. The rearrangement links TRBV9 to TRBJ2-5; D gene ambiguous. The CDR3 is 15 residues long. Trimming stripped 0 bases from V and 1 base from J, with 10 bases between. Germline V lookup: CDR1 SGDLS, CDR2 YYNGEE. The CDR3 is CASSVATSSQETQYF. DNA of the CDR3: TGTGCCAGCAGCGTAGCTACGAGTTCCCAAGAGACCCAGTACTTC. Variable domain in full (rest from reference TRBV9 and TRBJ2-5): DSGVTQTPKHLITATGQRVTLRCSPRSGDLSVYWYQQSLDQGLQFLIQYYNGEERAKGNILERFSAQQFPDLHSELNLSSLELGDSALYFCASSVATSSQETQYFGPGTRLLVL.

In this sample, this clone turned up a few times. The CDR3 protein is CASRPHGGSKANEKLFF. CDR3 bases: TGCGCCAGCAGACCCCACGGGGGAAGCAAGGCTAATGAAAAACTGTTTTTT. V gene TRBV5-1 combines with J gene TRBJ1-4; TRBD1 is a possible D gene (5 bases). This CDR3 has 17 amino acids. The V gene lost 5 bases and the J gene lost 3 bases, with 20 bases spanning the gap. The germline V gene encodes CDR1 SGHRS and CDR2 YFSETQ.

The chain has TRBV2 and TRBJ1-1; 7 positions match TRBD1. Per germline, CDR1 SNHLY and CDR2 FYNNEI. The CDR3 has 12 amino acids. With V trimmed by 5 bases and J by 8 bases, 5 bases remained unmatched. The CDR3 sequence is CASSLPGQEAFF. The DNA for the CDR3 is TGTGCCAGCAGTTTGCCGGGACAGGAAGCTTTCTTT.